The present entry profiles one T cell receptor beta chain with its context. V was pared by 3 bases and J by 8 bases, with 8 bases of the junction left unmatched. The V gene's germline CDR1 is SGHAT and CDR2 FQNNGV. This CDR3 is 14 amino acids long. These data belong to a study of PD-L1 blockade in urothelial cancer. Overall study context: Most patients, about 90% of the roughly 29, were males with bladder-origin cancer.

Indicated time point: pretreatment peripheral blood. Patients yielded 1 to 8 samples each, pretreatment and on-treatment. Profiling relied on immunoSEQ multiplex PCR, and the TCRdb table lists in-frame clones only, not all of them. The sample includes 95,000 to 100,000 clones, more than 75% seen only once; the top ten take 2% to 2.5%. The clonotype was recovered from a man in his fifties or sixties with urothelial cancer. The sample here was PBMCs, taken around atezolizumab (anti-PD-L1) treatment. The V gene is TRBV11-2, the J gene TRBJ2-3, with 7 bases that match TRBD2. The CDR3 sequence is CASSFQAGVATQYF. The DNA of the CDR3 is TGTGCCAGCAGCTTCCAGGCGGGGGTTGCTACGCAGTATTTT.